Listed below are T cell receptor beta chains from one sample, sequenced in a study of T cell changes during pregnancy in multiple sclerosis. Using immunoSEQ multiplex PCR, the repertoire was profiled, and TCRdb retains in-frame clones only, with some absent. The table includes approximately 84,000 clones, about 94% detected once. Sequences were derived from peripheral blood, sampled in the third trimester of pregnancy. All receptors derive from a female donor with multiple sclerosis, enrolled in a pregnancy study. Both conserved end residues are part of each CDR3. D genes are given only for firm matches. Clone sizes are given selectively: once, few, many, or a class where the clone is expanded.

d_call	v_call	j_call	clone_size	cdr3_aa	cdr3_nt
.	TRBV5-5	TRBJ2-7	.	CASSQTRGLEQYF	TGTGCCAGCAGCCAGACTAGGGGACTCGAGCAGTACTTC
TRBD2	TRBV5-6	TRBJ2-2	.	CASSLKTSGGPGELFF	TGTGCCAGCAGCTTGAAGACTAGCGGGGGGCCCGGGGAGCTGTTTTTT
TRBD2	TRBV6-1	TRBJ2-1	.	CASSIPSGGYNGQFF	TGTGCCAGCAGTATCCCTAGCGGGGGATACAATGGGCAGTTCTTC
.	TRBV27	TRBJ1-4	.	CASSSPGQPNEKLFF	TGTGCCAGCAGTTCCCCCGGACAGCCTAATGAAAAACTGTTTTTT
.	TRBV5-8	TRBJ2-3	.	CASSLVGIPTQYF	TGTGCCAGCAGCCTGGTGGGCATCCCTACGCAGTATTTT
.	TRBV6-5	TRBJ1-4	once	CASKEPPQNEKLFF	TGTGCCAGCAAGGAGCCCCCGCAGAATGAAAAACTGTTTTTT
.	TRBV7-3	TRBJ2-5	.	CASSLTDRGGLETQYF	TGTGCCAGCAGCTTAACAGATAGGGGGGGTTTAGAGACCCAGTACTTC
TRBD1	TRBV29-1	TRBJ1-1	.	CSVTGAGNTEAFF	TGCAGCGTCACAGGGGCTGGGAACACTGAAGCTTTCTTT
TRBD2	TRBV6-4	TRBJ2-1	.	CASSESGGANNEQFF	TGTGCCAGCAGTGAGAGCGGGGGGGCCAACAATGAGCAGTTCTTC
.	TRBV7-3	TRBJ2-5	.	CASSPDPVETQYF	TGTGCCAGCAGCCCCGATCCGGTCGAGACCCAGTACTTC
.	TRBV27	TRBJ1-2	.	CASSSHLPGADGYTF	TGTGCCAGCAGTTCGCATCTCCCGGGTGCCGATGGCTACACCTTC